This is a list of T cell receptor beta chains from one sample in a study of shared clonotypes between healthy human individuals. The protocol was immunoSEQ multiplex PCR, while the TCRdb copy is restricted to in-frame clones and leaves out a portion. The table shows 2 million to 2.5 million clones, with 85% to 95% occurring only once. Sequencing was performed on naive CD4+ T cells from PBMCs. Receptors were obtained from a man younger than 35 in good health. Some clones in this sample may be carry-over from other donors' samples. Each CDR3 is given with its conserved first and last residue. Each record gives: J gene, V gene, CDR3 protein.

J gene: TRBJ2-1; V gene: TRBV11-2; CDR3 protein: CASSPRGSGLATPNEQFF
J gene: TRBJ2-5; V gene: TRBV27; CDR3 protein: CASSSLGGSETQYF
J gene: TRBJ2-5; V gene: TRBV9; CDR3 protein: CASSLSGSDETQYF
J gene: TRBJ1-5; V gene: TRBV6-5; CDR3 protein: CATTGQSSNQPQHF
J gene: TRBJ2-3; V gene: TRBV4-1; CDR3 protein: CASSQGGWPPSQYF
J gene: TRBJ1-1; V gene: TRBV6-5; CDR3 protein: CASSPAGEDTEAFF
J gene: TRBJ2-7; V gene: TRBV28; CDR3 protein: CASSLRRLAYEQYF
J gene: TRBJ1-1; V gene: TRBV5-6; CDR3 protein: CASSSRGYTEAFF
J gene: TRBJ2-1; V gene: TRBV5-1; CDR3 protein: CASTPRASGNEQFF
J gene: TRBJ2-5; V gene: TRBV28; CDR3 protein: CASSRPPAGQETQYF
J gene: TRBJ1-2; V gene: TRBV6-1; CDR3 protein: CASLRGPGVDGYTF
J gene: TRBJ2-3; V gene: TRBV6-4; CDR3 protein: CASSESYLGTDTQYF
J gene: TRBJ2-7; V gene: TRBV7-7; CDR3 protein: CASSPPEGARGASYEQYF
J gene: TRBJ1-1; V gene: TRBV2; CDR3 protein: CASSEGLNTEAFF
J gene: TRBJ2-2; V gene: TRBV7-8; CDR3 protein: CASSLMLGTRSGELFF
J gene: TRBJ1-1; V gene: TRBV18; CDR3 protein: CASSFSSGRMTEAFF
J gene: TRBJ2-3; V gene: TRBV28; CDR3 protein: CASSLGLVADTQYF
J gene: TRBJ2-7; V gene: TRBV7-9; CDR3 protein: CASSLPVTGASRYF
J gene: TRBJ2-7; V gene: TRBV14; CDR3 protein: CASSPTAGYEQYF
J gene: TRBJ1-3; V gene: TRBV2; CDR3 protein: CASSDREGRNTIYF
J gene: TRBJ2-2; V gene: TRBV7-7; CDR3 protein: CASSLTMTSTRTGELFF
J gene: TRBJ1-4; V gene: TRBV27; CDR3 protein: CASSLARRGGYEKLFF
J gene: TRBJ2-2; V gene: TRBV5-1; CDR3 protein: CASSWRLTSGRSTGELFF
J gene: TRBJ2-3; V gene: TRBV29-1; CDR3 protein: CSVEDGGGRGDTQYF
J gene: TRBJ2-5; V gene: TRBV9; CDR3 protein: CASSPGTPRGETQYF
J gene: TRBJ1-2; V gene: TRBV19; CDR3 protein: CASSISGAPYGYTF
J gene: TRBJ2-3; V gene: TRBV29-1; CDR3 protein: CSLGGRTDTQYF
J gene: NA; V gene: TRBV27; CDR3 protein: CASSLAAESYEQYF
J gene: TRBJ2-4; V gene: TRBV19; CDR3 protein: CASRAGAGKNIQYF
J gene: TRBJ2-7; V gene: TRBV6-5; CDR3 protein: CASSYLGGTTYEQYF
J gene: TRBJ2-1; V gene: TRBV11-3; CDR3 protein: CASSSRTSGGYNEQFF
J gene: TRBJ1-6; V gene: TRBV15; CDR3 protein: CATSRGQELHF
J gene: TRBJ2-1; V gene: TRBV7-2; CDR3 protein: CASSSSGNAPPAQFF
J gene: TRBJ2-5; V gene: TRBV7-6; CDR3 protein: CASSLAERETQYF
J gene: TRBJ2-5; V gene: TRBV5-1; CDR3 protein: CASSLSPGSQETQYF
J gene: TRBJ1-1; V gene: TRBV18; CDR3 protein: CASSTGTGNTEAFF
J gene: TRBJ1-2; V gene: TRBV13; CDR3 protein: CASSLRLYGYTF
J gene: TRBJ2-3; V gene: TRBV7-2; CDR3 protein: CASSRTSGGDTQYF
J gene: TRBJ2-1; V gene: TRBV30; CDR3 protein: CAWSVYWDRGNNEQFF
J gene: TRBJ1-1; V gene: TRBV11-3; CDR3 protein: CASSLDSSGGGTEAFF
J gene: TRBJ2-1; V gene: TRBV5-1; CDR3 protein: CASSTGTYSYNEQFF
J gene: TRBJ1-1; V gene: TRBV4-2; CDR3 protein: CASSPPNRGMNTEAFF
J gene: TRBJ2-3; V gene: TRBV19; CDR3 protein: CASKDKLGLAGGLSTDTQYF
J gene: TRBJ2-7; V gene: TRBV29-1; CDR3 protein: CSVVRSGNYEQYF
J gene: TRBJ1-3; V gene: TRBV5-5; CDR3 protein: CASSFAPTGAGNTIYF
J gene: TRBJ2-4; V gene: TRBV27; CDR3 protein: CASSRTDLMRDKNIQYF
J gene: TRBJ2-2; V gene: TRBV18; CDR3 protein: CASSQRSVNTGELFF
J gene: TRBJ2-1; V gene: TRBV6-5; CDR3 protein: CASSYGKPINEQFF
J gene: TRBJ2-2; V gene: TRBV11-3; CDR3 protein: CASSRGTGELFF
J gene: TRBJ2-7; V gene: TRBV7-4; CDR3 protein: CASNFSRWDRPWGYEQYF
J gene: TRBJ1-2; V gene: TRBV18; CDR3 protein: CASSPPLSANGYTF
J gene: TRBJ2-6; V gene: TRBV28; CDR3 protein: CASSLGTSSGANVLTF